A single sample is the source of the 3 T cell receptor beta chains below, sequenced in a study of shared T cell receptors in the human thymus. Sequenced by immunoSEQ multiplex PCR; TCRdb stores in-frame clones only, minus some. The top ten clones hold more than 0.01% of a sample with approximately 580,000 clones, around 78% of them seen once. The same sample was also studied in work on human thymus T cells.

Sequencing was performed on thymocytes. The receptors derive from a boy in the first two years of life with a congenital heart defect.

Written as DNA, the CDR3 is TGTGCCAGCAGTTTATGCTTCCGGAGACAGGGAAAAGGGGGCAATCAGCCCCAGCATTTT. The encoded protein is CASSLCFRRQGKGGNQPQHF. This rearrangement joins TRBV28 to TRBJ1-5, with 7 bases aligning to TRBD1. The CDR3 extends over 20 amino acids. The J segment lost 2 bases and the V segment lost 0 bases, leaving 16 bases of the junction unmatched. Germline CDR1 and CDR2: MDHEN and SYDVKM.

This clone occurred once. The CDR3 DNA reads TGTGCCAGCAGTCAGAGACTATCTAGCGGGACCGTCCAAGAGACCCAGTACTTC. Translation: CASSQRLSSGTVQETQYF. This chain connects TRBV28 to TRBJ2-5; 9 nucleotides align to TRBD2. The V gene end was trimmed by 5 bases and the J gene end by 1 base; junction bases not matched to a gene: 14. Germline V gene sequence: CDR1 MDHEN, CDR2 SYDVKM. The CDR3 totals 18 residues.

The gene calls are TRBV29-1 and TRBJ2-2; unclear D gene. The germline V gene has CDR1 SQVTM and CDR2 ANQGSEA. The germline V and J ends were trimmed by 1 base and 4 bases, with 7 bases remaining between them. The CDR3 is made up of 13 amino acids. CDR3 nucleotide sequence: TGCAGCGTTGAAGTTGAGCTCACCGGGGAGCTGTTTTTT. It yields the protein CSVEVELTGELFF.